This paragraph reports one T cell receptor (beta chain). Its antigen is unknown. This record belongs to a study of T-cell memory formation after mild COVID-19. Study conclusions and caveats: That cross-reactive memory joined was suggested by some responding clones appearing in pre-infection memory. Contracting CD8+ clones were enriched in EMRA, CD4+ mainly in CM and EM.

UMIs and sample barcodes were carried by the TCR alpha and TCR beta cDNA libraries that 5'RACE produced using constant-segment primers. TCRdb recomputed calls from the 5' RACE reads with MiXCR, one row per CDR3 protein. The data hold about 290,000 distinct CDR3 sequences, with more than 15% observed a single time. The CDR3 sequence is 13 residues long. Trimming cost V 1 base and J 5 bases, with 8 bases left between them. Germline CDR1 reads GTSNPN; CDR2 reads SVGIG (reference sequence). The TCR originated in a man aged 18 to 29 who had mild COVID-19 (a few samples of this study predate the infection). Cell type and time point are not known. The rearrangement joins TRBV30 to TRBJ1-4; D unresolved. The material sequenced was PBMCs or a T cell subset sorted from them (not recorded which). The chain's CDR3 is CAWSGAENEKLFF. The CDR3 nucleotides read TGTGCCTGGAGTGGGGCAGAGAATGAAAAACTGTTTTTT.